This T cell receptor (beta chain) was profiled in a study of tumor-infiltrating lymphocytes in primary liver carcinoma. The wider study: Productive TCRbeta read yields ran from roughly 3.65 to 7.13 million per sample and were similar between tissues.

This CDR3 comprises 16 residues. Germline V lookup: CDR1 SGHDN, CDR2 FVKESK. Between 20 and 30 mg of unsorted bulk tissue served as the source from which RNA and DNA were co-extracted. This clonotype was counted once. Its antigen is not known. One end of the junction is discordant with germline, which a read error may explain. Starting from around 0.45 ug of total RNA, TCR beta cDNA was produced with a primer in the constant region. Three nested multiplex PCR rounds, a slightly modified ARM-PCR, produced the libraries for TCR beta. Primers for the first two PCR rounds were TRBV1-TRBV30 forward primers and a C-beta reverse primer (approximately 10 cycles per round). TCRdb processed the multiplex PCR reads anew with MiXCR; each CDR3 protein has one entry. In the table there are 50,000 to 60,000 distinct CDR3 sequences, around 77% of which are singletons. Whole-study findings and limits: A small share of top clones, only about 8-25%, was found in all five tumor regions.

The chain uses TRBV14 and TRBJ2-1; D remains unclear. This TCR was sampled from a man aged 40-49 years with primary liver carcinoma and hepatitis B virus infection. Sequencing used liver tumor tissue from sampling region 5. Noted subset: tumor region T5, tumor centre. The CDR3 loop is CASSAVAGWLNNERFF. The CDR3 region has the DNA TGTGCCAGCAGTGCCGTAGCTGGATGGTTAAACAATGAGCGGTTCTTC.